This entry lists 26 T cell receptor beta chains sequenced from one sample in a study of shared clonotypes between healthy human individuals. Libraries were prepared by immunoSEQ multiplex PCR; TCRdb keeps only in-frame clonotypes and omits some of them. In the table there are 1 million to 1.3 million clones, approximately 78% of which are singletons. The specimen was memory CD4+ T cells from PBMCs. Subset meaning: CD45RA-negative fraction. These receptors came from a man aged 18 to 30 in good health. Some clones in this sample may be carry-over from other donors' samples.

A word on this clone: This likely traces to a read error, being one base from a far larger clone. The V call is TRBV2, the J call TRBJ2-7, with a tentative D call TRBD1 (5 bases). Germline V CDR1 and CDR2: SNHLY, FYNNEI. This CDR3 has 14 amino acids. CDR3 protein: CTSSEQGTGDEQYF. CDR3 nucleotides: TGTACCAGCAGTGAGCAGGGAACTGGAGACGAGCAGTACTTC.

The table lists this clone with a count of one. Other DNA sequences in the sample encode the same CDR3. The CDR3 DNA reads as TGTGCCAGCAGCGCTACAGGGTCCGGGGCCAACGTCCTGACTTTC. It yields the protein CASSATGSGANVLTF. V and J are TRBV9 and TRBJ2-6; tentative D call: TRBD1 (6 bases). The CDR3 extends over 15 amino acids. With 3 bases removed from V and 4 bases from J, the gap between germline ends came to 11 bases. CDR1 and CDR2 (germline): SGDLS, YYNGEE.

The V gene is TRBV5-4, the J gene TRBJ2-7; 12 bases map to TRBD2. In germline, CDR1 is SGHNT, CDR2 YYREEE (reference sequence). The CDR3 has 16 amino acids. Losses at the gene ends were 1 base for V and 6 bases for J; bases not matched to a gene: 8. CDR3 in amino acids: CASSLRLAGGPGEQYF. DNA for the CDR3: TGTGCCAGCAGCTTGAGGCTAGCGGGAGGGCCGGGCGAGCAGTACTTC.

This clone has just a few counts. The chain recombines TRBV12-5 with TRBJ1-2; D not certain. The length of the CDR3 is 12 residues. Trimming cost V 7 bases and J 4 bases, with 10 bases left between them. Germline loops: CDR1 LGHNT, CDR2 FRNRAP. The CDR3 DNA reads as TGTGCTAGTGCTCGAAGTGGCTATGGCTACACCTTC. As protein: CASARSGYGYTF.

A remark on this clone: Other DNA sequences from this sample encode an identical CDR3 as well. The rearrangement joins TRBV19 to TRBJ2-5; 7 bases match TRBD1. CDR1 is LNHDA, CDR2 SQIVND, per germline (reference sequence). Germline trimming cut 5 bases from V and 5 bases from J; bases unmatched to any gene: 8. The CDR3 is made up of 14 amino acids. The CDR3 DNA follows: TGTGCCAGTAGTCCCCGACAGGGCCGGGAGACCCAGTACTTC. Its protein product is CASSPRQGRETQYF.

This clone was counted only a few times. This rearrangement joins TRBV5-1 to TRBJ2-5; D is perhaps TRBD1 (6 bases). The CDR3 is made up of 14 amino acids. CDR1 is SGHRS, CDR2 YFSETQ, per germline. V was shortened by 4 bases and J by 5 bases, with 15 bases between the two germline ends. CDR3 protein: CASSTQPGAETQYF. Written as DNA, the CDR3 is TGCGCCAGCAGCACCCAGCCAGGGGCGGAGACCCAGTACTTC. The full variable domain, completed using reference TRBV5-1 and TRBJ2-5, is KAGVTQTPRYLIKTRGQQVTLSCSPISGHRSVSWYQQTPGQGLQFLFEYFSETQRNKGNFPGRFSGRQFSNSRSEMNVSTLELGDSALYLCASSTQPGAETQYFGPGTRLLVL.

Worth noting for this clone: This likely stems from a read error, as it lies one base from a far larger clone. V is TRBV6-6 and J is TRBJ1-3; D unresolved. V was trimmed by 9 bases and J by 3 bases, leaving 18 bases between them. The germline V gene has CDR1 MNHNY and CDR2 SVGAGI (reference sequence). The CDR3 runs 15 residues. The CDR3 here is CASSHRASFGNTIYF. In DNA form, the CDR3 reads TGTGCCAGTTCTCACCGGGCTAGCTTTGGAAACACCATATATTTT.

This clone was observed once. The V and J genes are TRBV19 and TRBJ1-5, with unresolved D. V lost 7 bases and J lost 6, with 16 bases in between. This CDR3 region has 14 residues. CDR1 is LNHDA and CDR2 is SQIVND in the germline V gene (reference sequence). The CDR3 DNA follows: TGTGCCAGTAAATTGGCGTCGTCTAGTCAGCCCCAGCATTTT. Its translation: CASKLASSSQPQHF.

The chain uses TRBV5-4 and TRBJ1-1; D is perhaps TRBD1 (5 bases). V was clipped by 0 bases and J by 3 bases, with 12 bases between them. CDR3 length equals 15 residues. Germline values: CDR1 SGHNT, CDR2 YYREEE (reference sequence). CDR3 amino acids: CASSLVAGMDTEAFF. CDR3 coding DNA: TGTGCCAGCAGCTTGGTAGCAGGGATGGACACTGAAGCTTTCTTT.

This clone was recorded a few times. This chain joins TRBV6-1 and TRBJ2-4; D unresolved. There are 18 residues in the CDR3. Looked up from germline, CDR1 is MNHNS and CDR2 is SASEGT. The V gene lost 2 bases and the J gene lost 0 bases, with 17 bases spanning the gap. The CDR3 spells CASSERLGTKLAKNIQYF. CDR3 sequence (DNA): TGTGCCAGCAGTGAACGTTTGGGTACAAAACTAGCCAAAAACATTCAGTACTTC.

V gene TRBV29-1 combines with J gene TRBJ1-4; perhaps TRBD1 as D (5 bases). The germline V and J ends were trimmed by 7 bases and 3 bases, with 12 bases remaining between them. The CDR3 is 13 residues long. Germline V gene sequence: CDR1 SQVTM, CDR2 ANQGSEA. This chain's CDR3 is CSGKDSSNEKLFF. The DNA for the CDR3 is TGCAGCGGGAAAGACAGTTCTAATGAAAAACTGTTTTTT.

The chain is built from TRBV6-5 and TRBJ2-7; D gene unclear. Germline CDR1 MNHEY, CDR2 SVGAGI. V shed 2 bases and J shed 0 bases, with 8 bases lying between them. The CDR3 extends over 14 amino acids. This chain's CDR3 is CASSYPGSSYEQYF. Here the CDR3 DNA reads TGTGCCAGCAGTTACCCAGGAAGCTCCTACGAGCAGTACTTC.

This clone was counted many times. The chain joins TRBV2 to TRBJ2-7; TRBD1 matches at 7 bases. The CDR3 is 16 amino acids. Germline V CDR1 and CDR2: SNHLY, FYNNEI. Germline trimming cut 3 bases from V and 0 bases from J; bases unmatched to any gene: 8. CDR3 residues: CASSDRPGQSSYEQYF. In DNA, the CDR3 is TGTGCCAGCAGTGATCGACCGGGACAGAGCTCCTACGAGCAGTACTTC.

J is TRBJ1-3 and V is TRBV15; D is unclear. V gave up 0 bases and J gave up 3 bases, with 12 bases separating them. The length of the CDR3 is 16 residues. Germline CDR1 and CDR2: LNHNV and YYDKDF (reference sequence). CDR3 DNA: TGTGCCACCAGCAGAGATCATGGGGATTATGGAAACACCATATATTTT. This gives the protein CATSRDHGDYGNTIYF.

The V call is TRBV10-3, the J call TRBJ1-1, with 8 bases that match TRBD1. The CDR3 is made up of 14 amino acids. From germline, CDR1 is ENHRY and CDR2 SYGVKD. J was trimmed by 6 bases and V by 5 bases; bases with no gene match: 8. The CDR3 region is CAISRTGIGAEAFF. Written as DNA, the CDR3 is TGTGCCATCAGTAGGACAGGGATAGGCGCTGAAGCTTTCTTT.

J is TRBJ1-3 and V is TRBV28, with a tentative D call TRBD1 (6 bases). V lost 5 bases to trimming and J lost 8 bases, with 19 bases between them. The V gene's germline CDR1 is MDHEN and CDR2 SYDVKM. This CDR3 contains 15 residues. The CDR3 DNA reads TGTGCCAGCAGTGACGTCCGGGGGGGCAGGGACACCATATATTTT. Residues: CASSDVRGGRDTIYF.

About this clone itself: This sample also contains other DNA sequences that code for the same CDR3. The chain couples TRBV28 to TRBJ1-1; possibly TRBD1 for D (5 bases). V lost 2 bases and J 1 base, leaving 8 bases between the germline ends. This CDR3 is 14 amino acids long. Looked up from germline, CDR1 is MDHEN and CDR2 is SYDVKM. CDR3 DNA: TGTGCCAGCAGTTTAACTCAGGGGAACACTGAAGCTTTCTTT. As protein: CASSLTQGNTEAFF.

The chain has TRBV4-1 and TRBJ2-1, with D possibly matching TRBD1 (6 bases). The CDR3 has 17 residues. The germline CDR1 and CDR2 sequences are MGHRA and YSYEKL. V lost 1 base and J 2 bases, leaving 15 bases between the germline ends. The CDR3 reads CASSQGRARDTYNEQFF. CDR3 bases: TGCGCCAGCAGCCAAGGCCGGGCCAGGGACACCTACAATGAGCAGTTCTTC.

The chain employs TRBV7-3 and TRBJ2-5; D is unclear. The CDR3 is 13 amino acids. Between the trimmed V and J ends, which lost 2 bases and 4 bases, there was a span of 8 bases. Germline V CDR1 and CDR2: SGHTA, FQGTGA. This CDR3 is CASSLYVRETQYF. CDR3 DNA: TGTGCCAGCAGCTTATACGTCCGAGAGACCCAGTACTTC.

Here the CDR3 reads CATVGTRRSMGELFF. The CDR3 nucleotides are TGTGCCACCGTCGGGACACGGCGCTCAATGGGGGAGCTGTTTTTT. V usage is TRBV27 and J usage is TRBJ2-2, with D maybe TRBD1 (6 bases). V was trimmed by 10 bases and J by 8 bases, leaving 23 bases between them. The length of the CDR3 is 15 residues. Germline-derived CDR1 and CDR2 are MNHEY and SMNVEV (reference sequence).

The chain combines TRBV27 with TRBJ2-7; possible D gene TRBD2, 5 bases. CDR3 length: 14 residues. V was shortened by 5 bases and J by 2 bases, with 13 bases between the two germline ends. The germline V gene encodes CDR1 MNHEY and CDR2 SMNVEV (reference sequence). CDR3 coding DNA: TGTGCCAGCAGTGCCCGGACGGGGACCTACGAGCAGTACTTC. Translation gives CASSARTGTYEQYF.

This rearrangement joins TRBV7-9 to TRBJ2-1; D is tentatively TRBD1 or TRBD2 (5 bases each). The CDR3 is 16 residues long. The germline CDR1 and CDR2 sequences are SEHNR and FQNEAQ (reference sequence). The V gene lost 1 base and the J gene lost 1 base, with 11 bases spanning the gap. This CDR3 is CASSLGWDPSYNEQFF. The CDR3 coding sequence is TGTGCCAGCAGCTTAGGATGGGACCCGTCCTACAATGAGCAGTTCTTC.

This clone was picked up a small number of times. The chain employs TRBV5-1 and TRBJ2-7; 9 nucleotides line up with TRBD1. V trimming: 4 bases; J trimming: 6 bases; junction bases outside the gene matches: 8. The CDR3 is 14 amino acids. Germline V gene data show CDR1 as SGHRS and CDR2 as YFSETQ. The CDR3 bases are TGCGCCAGCAGCATCCGGGACAGGGCTTTCGAGCAGTACTTC. It specifies CASSIRDRAFEQYF.

This clone has a handful of counts. The V call is TRBV30, the J call TRBJ1-5, with TRBD1 matching 7 bases. V shed 0 bases and J 6 bases; nucleotides not matched to a gene: 5. Germline loops: CDR1 GTSNPN, CDR2 SVGIG (reference sequence). The CDR3 covers 14 residues. CDR3 in DNA: TGTGCCTGGAGTGTGAGACAGGGACTTCAGCCCCAGCATTTT. This sequence encodes CAWSVRQGLQPQHF. The full variable domain, in which reference TRBV30 and TRBJ1-5 provide the parts outside the CDR3, is SQTIHQWPATLVQPVGSPLSLECTVEGTSNPNLYWYRQAAGRGLQLLFYSVGIGQISSEVPQNLSASRPQDRQFILSSKKLLLSDSGFYLCAWSVRQGLQPQHFGDGTRLSIL.

The rearrangement joins TRBV28 to TRBJ2-5; D uncertain. This CDR3 comprises 13 residues. The V and J ends lost 3 bases and 4 bases respectively, with 9 bases between them. Looked up from germline, CDR1 is MDHEN and CDR2 is SYDVKM. This chain's CDR3 is CASSFRATETQYF. The CDR3 nucleotides read TGTGCCAGCAGTTTCCGGGCCACAGAGACCCAGTACTTC.

The chain has TRBV7-3 and TRBJ2-4, with a tentative D call TRBD2 (5 bases). The CDR3 runs 13 residues. V dropped 5 bases and J dropped 8 bases, with 13 bases sitting between them. Germline CDR1 is SGHTA and CDR2 is FQGTGA. CDR3 nucleotide sequence: TGTGCCAGCAGCCCCCTTGCGGGTGACATTCAGTACTTC. Protein sequence: CASSPLAGDIQYF.